Listed below are T cell receptor beta chains from one sample, sequenced in a study of post-analysis software for immune sequencing data. MiXCR was run by TCRdb on the PCR reads, yielding one entry per CDR3 protein. The sample has about 540,000 distinct CDR3 sequences; around 31% are singletons. Specimen: blood. The receptors were sampled from a girl aged 2-17 years with multiple sclerosis. Both conserved end residues are part of each CDR3. The D gene is left open where the match is weak. Expanded clones are given a class, and other clones once, few, many or no size at all.

D gene: TRBD1; V gene: TRBV29-1; J gene: TRBJ1-4; clone size: once; CDR3 protein: CSAGTDEELFF; CDR3 DNA: TGCAGCGCCGGGACAGACGAAGAACTGTTTTTT
D gene: .; V gene: TRBV7-9; J gene: TRBJ2-3; clone size: .; CDR3 protein: CASSSGVKDTQYF; CDR3 DNA: TGTGCCAGCAGCTCGGGGGTGAAAGATACGCAGTATTTT
D gene: TRBD2; V gene: TRBV12-3/TRBV12-4; J gene: TRBJ2-3; clone size: .; CDR3 protein: CASSLAAGGPDTQYF; CDR3 DNA: TGTGCCAGCAGTTTAGCGGCGGGGGGGCCAGATACGCAGTATTTT
D gene: TRBD2; V gene: TRBV28; J gene: TRBJ2-3; clone size: .; CDR3 protein: CASSTTSGSFTDTQYF; CDR3 DNA: TGTGCCAGCAGTACGACTAGCGGTTCTTTCACAGATACGCAGTATTTT
D gene: .; V gene: TRBV2; J gene: TRBJ2-7; clone size: once; CDR3 protein: CASSEQGGEQYF; CDR3 DNA: TGTGCCAGCAGTGAGCAGGGTGGTGAGCAGTACTTC
D gene: .; V gene: TRBV4-2; J gene: TRBJ1-4; clone size: .; CDR3 protein: CASSQGGTRNEKLFF; CDR3 DNA: TGTGCCAGCAGCCAAGGGGGGACTCGCAATGAAAAACTGTTTTTT
D gene: .; V gene: TRBV29-1; J gene: TRBJ2-7; clone size: .; CDR3 protein: CSVTGATYEQYF; CDR3 DNA: TGCAGCGTAACCGGGGCAACCTACGAGCAGTACTTC
D gene: .; V gene: TRBV4-1; J gene: TRBJ2-1; clone size: few; CDR3 protein: CASSQERQSRSYNEQFF; CDR3 DNA: TGCGCCAGCAGCCAAGAACGTCAGTCTCGCTCCTACAATGAGCAGTTCTTC
D gene: .; V gene: TRBV29-1; J gene: TRBJ2-5; clone size: few; CDR3 protein: CSVVKVGETQYF; CDR3 DNA: TGCAGCGTTGTCAAGGTTGGAGAGACCCAGTACTTC
D gene: TRBD1; V gene: TRBV6-2/TRBV6-3; J gene: TRBJ1-3; clone size: .; CDR3 protein: CASTTTGAGNTIYF; CDR3 DNA: TGTGCCAGCACGACGACAGGGGCTGGAAACACCATATATTTT
D gene: .; V gene: TRBV25-1; J gene: TRBJ2-7; clone size: .; CDR3 protein: CASSAGQETLYF; CDR3 DNA: TGTGCCAGCAGTGCGGGACAAGAGACCCTGTACTTC
D gene: TRBD2; V gene: TRBV5-1; J gene: TRBJ2-3; clone size: few; CDR3 protein: CASSPRLAGVRTDTQYF; CDR3 DNA: TGCGCCAGCAGCCCCCGACTCGCGGGGGTCCGTACAGATACGCAGTATTTT
D gene: TRBD2; V gene: TRBV7-2; J gene: TRBJ2-3; clone size: few; CDR3 protein: CASSQGLAGGGGDTQYF; CDR3 DNA: TGTGCCAGCAGCCAAGGACTAGCGGGGGGCGGTGGAGATACGCAGTATTTT
D gene: .; V gene: TRBV5-6; J gene: TRBJ1-1; clone size: few; CDR3 protein: CASSLRGVNTEAFF; CDR3 DNA: TGTGCCAGCAGCTTGAGGGGGGTCAACACTGAAGCTTTCTTT
D gene: .; V gene: TRBV3-1; J gene: TRBJ1-4; clone size: few; CDR3 protein: CASSPQIGAPNEKLFF; CDR3 DNA: TGTGCCAGCAGCCCCCAAATAGGGGCGCCAAATGAAAAACTGTTTTTT
D gene: .; V gene: TRBV2; J gene: TRBJ2-5; clone size: .; CDR3 protein: CASSDPRFQETQYF; CDR3 DNA: TGTGCCAGCAGTGACCCACGGTTCCAAGAGACCCAGTACTTC
D gene: .; V gene: TRBV6-6; J gene: TRBJ2-3; clone size: .; CDR3 protein: CASSYREAQDTQYF; CDR3 DNA: TGTGCCAGCAGTTACAGGGAAGCACAGGATACGCAGTATTTT
D gene: .; V gene: TRBV7-3; J gene: TRBJ2-1; clone size: .; CDR3 protein: CASSSDYPDEQFF; CDR3 DNA: TGTGCCAGCAGCTCGGACTACCCCGATGAGCAGTTCTTC
D gene: .; V gene: TRBV6-1; J gene: TRBJ2-3; clone size: .; CDR3 protein: CASSRGALAPRLTDTQYF; CDR3 DNA: TGTGCCAGCAGTCGTGGGGCTCTAGCGCCGCGGCTGACAGATACGCAGTATTTT
D gene: TRBD1; V gene: TRBV7-6; J gene: TRBJ2-5; clone size: .; CDR3 protein: CASSSQDREETQYF; CDR3 DNA: TGTGCCAGCAGCTCACAGGACAGGGAGGAGACCCAGTACTTC
D gene: .; V gene: TRBV20-1; J gene: TRBJ2-1; clone size: .; CDR3 protein: CSGGLTGEQFF; CDR3 DNA: TGCAGTGGGGGATTGACGGGGGAGCAGTTCTTC
D gene: .; V gene: TRBV7-3; J gene: TRBJ1-1; clone size: few; CDR3 protein: CASSLARQNTEAFF; CDR3 DNA: TGTGCCAGCAGCTTAGCGCGCCAGAACACTGAAGCTTTCTTT
D gene: TRBD2; V gene: TRBV12-3/TRBV12-4; J gene: TRBJ2-1; clone size: few; CDR3 protein: CASSQGLGLASYEQFF; CDR3 DNA: TGTGCCAGCAGTCAAGGCCTGGGACTAGCTTCTTACGAGCAGTTCTTC
D gene: .; V gene: TRBV3-1; J gene: TRBJ2-5; clone size: few; CDR3 protein: CASSQYAAQETQYF; CDR3 DNA: TGTGCCAGCAGCCAATACGCAGCGCAAGAGACCCAGTACTTC
D gene: TRBD1; V gene: TRBV9; J gene: TRBJ1-1; clone size: .; CDR3 protein: CASSGGQGAPPEAFF; CDR3 DNA: TGTGCCAGCAGCGGAGGACAGGGGGCCCCCCCTGAAGCTTTCTTT
D gene: .; V gene: TRBV5-1; J gene: TRBJ2-1; clone size: .; CDR3 protein: CASSFVGTYNEQFF; CDR3 DNA: TGCGCCAGCAGCTTCGTGGGCACCTACAATGAGCAGTTCTTC
D gene: TRBD1; V gene: TRBV29-1; J gene: TRBJ2-7; clone size: many; CDR3 protein: CSVWTGSGYEQYF; CDR3 DNA: TGCAGCGTTTGGACAGGGTCAGGCTACGAGCAGTACTTC
D gene: .; V gene: TRBV20-1; J gene: TRBJ2-3; clone size: .; CDR3 protein: CSARDSPASTDTQYF; CDR3 DNA: TGCAGTGCTAGAGATAGTCCAGCGAGCACAGATACGCAGTATTTT
D gene: .; V gene: TRBV12-3/TRBV12-4; J gene: TRBJ2-1; clone size: .; CDR3 protein: CASSPDGDRDDEQFF; CDR3 DNA: TGTGCCAGCAGTCCCGACGGCGATAGGGACGATGAGCAGTTCTTC
D gene: .; V gene: TRBV29-1; J gene: TRBJ1-2; clone size: hyperexpanded; CDR3 protein: CSVEREDYGYTF; CDR3 DNA: TGCAGCGTTGAGCGGGAAGACTATGGCTACACCTTC
D gene: .; V gene: TRBV6-1; J gene: TRBJ2-7; clone size: .; CDR3 protein: CASSVGSTYEQYF; CDR3 DNA: TGTGCCAGCAGTGTGGGCAGTACCTACGAGCAGTACTTC
D gene: .; V gene: TRBV19; J gene: TRBJ1-5; clone size: .; CDR3 protein: CASRTIQEPFGNQPQHF; CDR3 DNA: TGTGCCAGTAGAACCATACAGGAACCCTTTGGCAATCAGCCCCAGCATTTT
D gene: .; V gene: TRBV12-3/TRBV12-4; J gene: TRBJ1-1; clone size: .; CDR3 protein: CASSLARGRGGMDTEAFF; CDR3 DNA: TGTGCCAGCAGTTTAGCGCGTGGCAGGGGAGGTATGGACACTGAAGCTTTCTTT
D gene: .; V gene: TRBV2; J gene: TRBJ1-5; clone size: once; CDR3 protein: CASLQRPDQPQHF; CDR3 DNA: TGTGCCAGTCTTCAGCGGCCCGATCAGCCCCAGCATTTT
D gene: TRBD1; V gene: TRBV12-3/TRBV12-4; J gene: TRBJ1-2; clone size: .; CDR3 protein: CASSPKRTGHSYYGYTF; CDR3 DNA: TGTGCCAGCAGCCCCAAAAGGACAGGGCATTCATACTATGGCTACACCTTC